The rows below give T cell receptor beta chains drawn from one sample of a study of Graves' ophthalmopathy and Graves' hyperthyroidism. From the multiplex PCR reads, TCRdb called clonotypes with MiXCR, one entry per CDR3 protein. The sample yields a few hundred thousand distinct CDR3 sequences, under 45% seen once. Input material: peripheral blood or thyroid tissue (not recorded which). These TCRs come from an adult man with Graves' hyperthyroidism. Both conserved end residues are part of each CDR3. The D gene is left open where the match is weak. Expanded clones are given a class, and other clones once, few, many or no size at all.

>TRBJ2-3|16|TRBD2|TRBV4-1|few
TGCGCCAGCAGCCTGCTACTAGCGGGAAGCCCAGATACGCAGTATTTT
CASSLLLAGSPDTQYF
>TRBJ2-3|15|TRBD2|TRBV20-1|many
TGCAGTGCTGTTGGACTAGCGGGAGACACAGATACGCAGTATTTT
CSAVGLAGDTDTQYF
>TRBJ1-1|16|.|TRBV6-5|few
TGTGCCAGCAGTTTAAATCCGGGACCACCGAACACTGAAGCTTTCTTT
CASSLNPGPPNTEAFF
>TRBJ2-3|14|TRBD2|TRBV20-1|.
TGCAGTGCTAGTGGCGGGAGAAGCACAGATACGCAGTATTTT
CSASGGRSTDTQYF
>TRBJ1-3|14|.|TRBV6-5|many
TGCGCCAGCAGTGAGTCGGGCTCTGGAAACACCATATATTTT
CASSESGSGNTIYF
>TRBJ1-6|15|TRBD1|TRBV12-3/TRBV12-4|many
TGTGCCAGCAGTCCGGGGACAGGGGTGTTTTCACCCCTCCACTTT
CASSPGTGVFSPLHF
>TRBJ1-4|14|.|TRBV6-5|many
TGTGCCAGCAGTTACTCGCAAGGGGTGGAAAAACTGTTTTTT
CASSYSQGVEKLFF
>TRBJ2-5|14|.|TRBV4-1|many
TGCGCCAGCAGCCAAGATGGGTACGGGGAGACCCAGTACTTC
CASSQDGYGETQYF
>TRBJ1-1|13|.|TRBV5-1|.
TGCGCCAGCAGCTTGGTGGCAGGGGATGAAGCTTTCTTT
CASSLVAGDEAFF
>TRBJ1-2|11|.|TRBV29-1|once
TGCAGCGAGTCAGGGGCAGGAGGCTACACCTTC
CSESGAGGYTF
>TRBJ2-1|18|TRBD2|TRBV7-9|.
TGTGCCAGCAGCTATAGACTAGCGGGAGGGCCGAGGGGGAATGAGCAGTTCTTC
CASSYRLAGGPRGNEQFF
>TRBJ2-7|18|TRBD1|TRBV7-8|many
TGTGCCAGCAGCTTAGGTCGGCCGGGGGACAGGGATTCCTACGAGCAGTACTTC
CASSLGRPGDRDSYEQYF
>TRBJ1-3|16|.|TRBV2|.
TGTGCCAGCAGTGATACCGGGACCTACTCTGGAAACACCATATATTTT
CASSDTGTYSGNTIYF
>TRBJ1-6|14|TRBD1|TRBV7-7|many
TGTGCTAGCAGCTCGACAGGGAATGATTCACCCCTCCACTTT
CASSSTGNDSPLHF
>TRBJ1-1|13|TRBD1|TRBV20-1|many
TGCAGTGTAAGGCGACAGGGGGACACTGAAGCTTTCTTT
CSVRRQGDTEAFF
>TRBJ2-5|14|TRBD2|TRBV7-7|many
TGTGCTAGCGGGGGAAGTAGGTCCATCGAGACCCAGTACTTC
CASGGSRSIETQYF
>TRBJ1-6|15|.|TRBV6-1|.
TGTGCCAGCGCGGGGGTTGAGGGGGACCGTTCACCCCTCCACTTT
CASAGVEGDRSPLHF
>TRBJ1-5|14|.|TRBV4-1|.
TGCGTCAGCAGCCACCCATCAGGGAAACAGCCCCAGCATTTT
CVSSHPSGKQPQHF
>TRBJ2-7|18|.|TRBV7-2|many
TGTGCCAGCAGCTCGGCCTTTCGCGGGGGCGGATGGTCCTACGAGCAGTACTTC
CASSSAFRGGGWSYEQYF
>TRBJ2-6|16|TRBD1|TRBV13|.
TGTGCCAGCAGCGGGGGACAGGGATCTGGGGCCAACGTCCTGACTTTC
CASSGGQGSGANVLTF
>TRBJ1-3|14|TRBD1|TRBV7-9|.
TGTGCCAGCAGCCCCAGGACAGGGCGAAGCACCATATATTTT
CASSPRTGRSTIYF
>TRBJ1-2|15|.|TRBV12-3/TRBV12-4|many
TGTGCCAGCCTAGGCGGGGCAGGGGATCTCTATGGCTACACCTTC
CASLGGAGDLYGYTF
>TRBJ1-5|19|.|TRBV6-5|few
TGTGCCAGCAGTGAATCAGAGGGCCGGGTCGGCCAGGGAGGTCAGCCCCAGCATTTT
CASSESEGRVGQGGQPQHF
>TRBJ2-5|15|TRBD2|TRBV7-2|.
TGTGCCAGCAGCCAAGAGCCTAGCGGCATGGAGACCCAGTACTTC
CASSQEPSGMETQYF
>TRBJ2-2|15|.|TRBV12-3/TRBV12-4|many
TGTGCCAGCAGTCCCGGGGTTTGGGGCACCGGGGAGCTGTTTTTT
CASSPGVWGTGELFF
>TRBJ1-6|17|.|TRBV10-3|many
TGTGCCATCAGTGAGTCTCAGGGGACACCGACGGATTCACCCCTCCACTTT
CAISESQGTPTDSPLHF
>TRBJ1-1|13|.|TRBV24-1|many
TGTGCCACCAGTGGCTGGGAGGACACTGAAGCTTTCTTT
CATSGWEDTEAFF
>TRBJ2-7|14|.|TRBV7-9|many
TGTGCCAGCAGCTTCTCCAGGAGCTCCTACGAGCAGTACTTC
CASSFSRSSYEQYF
>TRBJ1-1|14|.|TRBV30|.
TGTGCCTGGAGTGTACCTGTCGGGCGGACTGAAGCTTTCTTT
CAWSVPVGRTEAFF
>TRBJ2-3|12|.|TRBV27|.
TGTGCCAGCAGTCCACGGGAAGGCACGCAGTATTTT
CASSPREGTQYF
>TRBJ2-7|15|.|TRBV7-2|.
TGTGCCAGCAGCTTAGCGTTTGGGGGACACCGGGAGCAGTACTTC
CASSLAFGGHREQYF
>TRBJ2-6|13|.|TRBV7-8|many
TGTGCCAGCAGCTTAGGCCATCTCAACGTCCTGACTTTC
CASSLGHLNVLTF
>TRBJ2-5|15|.|TRBV7-9|few
TGTGCCAGCAGCCCTAGGGGGGGGGACCAAGAGACCCAGTACTTC
CASSPRGGDQETQYF
>TRBJ1-2|14|.|TRBV9|many
TGTGCCAGCAGCCCTGGCGGGACGGAGGCTCGCTACACCTTC
CASSPGGTEARYTF
>TRBJ2-7|13|.|TRBV7-6|.
TGTGCCAGCAGCCCCTGGACTGGGAACGAGCAGTACTTC
CASSPWTGNEQYF
>TRBJ2-3|15|TRBD1|TRBV10-3|.
TGTGCCAGCAGGGACCGAACAGGGGGCGCGGATACGCAGTATTTT
CASRDRTGGADTQYF
>TRBJ1-4|11|TRBD1|TRBV20-1|many
TGCAGTGCTAGAGTTGGGACAGGGGGACGATTT
CSARVGTGGRF
>TRBJ2-5|18|TRBD2|TRBV25-1|.
TGTGCCAGCAGTGAATCACGCAGCCCAGCGGGAGGAATAGAGACCCAGTACTTC
CASSESRSPAGGIETQYF
>TRBJ2-5|16|TRBD1|TRBV7-8|many
TGTGCCAGCAGCTTAGCCCCTGACAGGGAAGTGGAGACCCAGTACTTC
CASSLAPDREVETQYF
>TRBJ1-5|13|.|TRBV10-2|many
TGCGCCAGCAGGGACGGAGCTGTTGAGCCCCAGCATTTT
CASRDGAVEPQHF
>TRBJ1-1|13|.|TRBV19|many
TGTGCCAGTACCCTCGGGGTTGGCACTGAAGCTTTCTTT
CASTLGVGTEAFF